This TCR beta chain was sequenced for a study of blood T cell repertoires in COVID-19. The CDR3 covers 13 residues. Deletions cut 1 base from V and 4 bases from J, with 7 bases between. Germline assignment: CDR1 LGHDT and CDR2 YNNKEL (reference sequence). The method was immunoSEQ multiplex PCR; TCRdb's version includes in-frame clones alone and lacks a portion of them. The repertoire holds over 200,000 clones, with 80% to 90% as singletons. The TCR was taken from a man aged 40-55 years with active or convalescent COVID-19. Sequencing was done on a sample of peripheral blood. V is TRBV3-1 (or the pseudogene TRBV3-2) and J is TRBJ1-2; D uncertain. DNA for the CDR3: TGTGCCAGCAGCCAAGCAGGCTTCTATGGCTACACCTTC. It specifies CASSQAGFYGYTF.